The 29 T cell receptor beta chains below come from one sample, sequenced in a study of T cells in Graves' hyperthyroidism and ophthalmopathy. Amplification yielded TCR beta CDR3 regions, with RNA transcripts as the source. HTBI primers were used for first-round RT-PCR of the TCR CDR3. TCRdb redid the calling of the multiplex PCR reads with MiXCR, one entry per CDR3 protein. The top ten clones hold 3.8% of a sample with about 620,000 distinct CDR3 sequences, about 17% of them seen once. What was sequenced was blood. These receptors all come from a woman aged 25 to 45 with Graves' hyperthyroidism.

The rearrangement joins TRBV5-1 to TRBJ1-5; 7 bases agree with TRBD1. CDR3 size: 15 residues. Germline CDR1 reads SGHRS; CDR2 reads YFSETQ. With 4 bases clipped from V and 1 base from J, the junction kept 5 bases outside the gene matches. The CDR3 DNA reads TGCGCCAGCAGCCCCGTGACAGGGAGCAATCAGCCCCAGCATTTT. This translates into CASSPVTGSNQPQHF.

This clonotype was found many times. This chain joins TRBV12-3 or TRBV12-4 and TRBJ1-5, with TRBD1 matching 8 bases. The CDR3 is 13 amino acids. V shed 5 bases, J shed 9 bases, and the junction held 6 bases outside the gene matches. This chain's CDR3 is CASSPTGGGPQHF. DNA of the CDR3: TGTGCCAGCAGTCCCACAGGGGGGGGGCCCCAGCATTTT.

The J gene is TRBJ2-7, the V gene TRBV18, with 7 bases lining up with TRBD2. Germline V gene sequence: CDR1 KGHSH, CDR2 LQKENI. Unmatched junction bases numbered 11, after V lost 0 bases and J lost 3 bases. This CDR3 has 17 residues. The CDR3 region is CASSPPGGGSFGYEQYF. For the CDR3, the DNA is TGTGCCAGCTCACCACCGGGTGGCGGGAGTTTCGGCTACGAGCAGTACTTC.

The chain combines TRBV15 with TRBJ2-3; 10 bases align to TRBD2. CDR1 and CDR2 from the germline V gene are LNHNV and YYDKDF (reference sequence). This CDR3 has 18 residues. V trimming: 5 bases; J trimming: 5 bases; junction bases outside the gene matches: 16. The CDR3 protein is CATSPRLAGVVGKDTQYF. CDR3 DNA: TGTGCCACCAGCCCTCGGCTAGCGGGAGTGGTAGGAAAAGATACGCAGTATTTT.

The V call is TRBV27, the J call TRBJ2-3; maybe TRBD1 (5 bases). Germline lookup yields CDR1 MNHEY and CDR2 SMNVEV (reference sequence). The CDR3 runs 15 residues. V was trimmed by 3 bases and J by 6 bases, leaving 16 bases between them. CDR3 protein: CASSFGTTGRDTQYF. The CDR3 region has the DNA TGTGCCAGCAGTTTTGGAACAACAGGAAGGGATACGCAGTATTTT.

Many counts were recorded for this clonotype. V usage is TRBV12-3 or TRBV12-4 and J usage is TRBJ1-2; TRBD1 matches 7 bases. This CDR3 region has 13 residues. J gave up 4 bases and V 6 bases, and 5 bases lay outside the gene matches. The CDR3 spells CASSSGGGYGYTF. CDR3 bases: TGTGCCAGCAGCTCAGGGGGGGGCTATGGCTACACCTTC.

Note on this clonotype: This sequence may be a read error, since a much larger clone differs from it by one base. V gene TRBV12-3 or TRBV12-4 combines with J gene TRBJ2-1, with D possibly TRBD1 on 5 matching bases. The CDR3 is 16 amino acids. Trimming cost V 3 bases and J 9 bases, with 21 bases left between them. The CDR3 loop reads CASSFPTRKGVSEQFF. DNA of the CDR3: TGTGCCAGCAGTTTCCCGACGAGGAAAGGGGTCAGTGAGCAGTTCTTC.

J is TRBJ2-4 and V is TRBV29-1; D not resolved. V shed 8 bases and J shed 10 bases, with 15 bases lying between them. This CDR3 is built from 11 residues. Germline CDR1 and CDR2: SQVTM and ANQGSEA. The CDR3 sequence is CSHAIQGIQYF. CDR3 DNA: TGCAGCCACGCAATACAAGGGATTCAGTACTTC.

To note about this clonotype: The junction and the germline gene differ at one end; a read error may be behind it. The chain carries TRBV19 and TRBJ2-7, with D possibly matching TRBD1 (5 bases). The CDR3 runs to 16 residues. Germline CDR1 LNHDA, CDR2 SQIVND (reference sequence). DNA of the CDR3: TGTGCGAGTACTCCCTCAGGGTCAAGTTTGACCAACGAGCAGTACTTC. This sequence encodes CASTPSGSSLTNEQYF.

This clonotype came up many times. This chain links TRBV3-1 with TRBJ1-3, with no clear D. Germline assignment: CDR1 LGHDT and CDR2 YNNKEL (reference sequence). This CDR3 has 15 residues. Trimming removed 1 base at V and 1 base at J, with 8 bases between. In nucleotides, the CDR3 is TGTGCCAGCAGCCAAGTTCGCAGTTCTGGAAACACCATATATTTT. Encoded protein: CASSQVRSSGNTIYF.

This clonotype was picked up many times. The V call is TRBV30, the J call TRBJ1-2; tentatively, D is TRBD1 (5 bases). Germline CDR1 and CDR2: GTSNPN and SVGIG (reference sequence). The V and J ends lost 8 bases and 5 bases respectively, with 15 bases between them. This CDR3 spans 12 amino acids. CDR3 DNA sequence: TGTGCCGGCACCGGGACCAGTTATGGCTACACCTTC. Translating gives CAGTGTSYGYTF.

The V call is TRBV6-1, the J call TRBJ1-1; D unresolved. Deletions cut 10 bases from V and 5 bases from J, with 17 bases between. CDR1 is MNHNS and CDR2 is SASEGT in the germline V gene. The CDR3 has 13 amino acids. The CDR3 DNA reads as TGTGCCACCCTGGACGGTCTTAAGACTGAAGCTTTCTTT. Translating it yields CATLDGLKTEAFF.

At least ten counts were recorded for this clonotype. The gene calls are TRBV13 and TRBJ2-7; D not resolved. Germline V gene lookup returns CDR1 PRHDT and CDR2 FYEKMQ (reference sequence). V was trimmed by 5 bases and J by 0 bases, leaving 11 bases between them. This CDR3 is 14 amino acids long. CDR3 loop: CASSDGAVSYEQYF. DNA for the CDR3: TGTGCCAGCAGCGATGGAGCAGTCTCCTACGAGCAGTACTTC. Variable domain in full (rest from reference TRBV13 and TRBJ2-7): AAGVIQSPRHLIKEKRETATLKCYPIPRHDTVYWYQQGPGQDPQFLISFYEKMQSDKGSIPDRFSAQQFSDYHSELNMSSLELGDSALYFCASSDGAVSYEQYFGPGTRLTVT.

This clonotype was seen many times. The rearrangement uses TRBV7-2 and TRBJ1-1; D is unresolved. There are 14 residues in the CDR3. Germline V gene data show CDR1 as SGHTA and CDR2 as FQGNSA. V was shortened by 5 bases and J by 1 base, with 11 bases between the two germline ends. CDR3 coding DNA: TGTGCCAGCAGCACCTGGACCGAGAACACTGAAGCTTTCTTT. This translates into CASSTWTENTEAFF.

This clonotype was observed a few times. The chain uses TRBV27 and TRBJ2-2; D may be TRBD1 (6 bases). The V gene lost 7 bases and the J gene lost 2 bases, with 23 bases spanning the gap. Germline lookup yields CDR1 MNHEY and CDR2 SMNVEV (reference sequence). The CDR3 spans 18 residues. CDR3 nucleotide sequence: TGTGCCAGCAAGGCAACCGCGGGCTGGACAGCAAACACCGGGGAGCTGTTTTTT. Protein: CASKATAGWTANTGELFF.

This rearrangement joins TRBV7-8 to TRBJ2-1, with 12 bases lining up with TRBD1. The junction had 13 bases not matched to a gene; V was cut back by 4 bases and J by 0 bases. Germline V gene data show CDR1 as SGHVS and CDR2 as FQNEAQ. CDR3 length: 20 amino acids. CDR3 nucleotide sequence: TGTGCCAGCAGCTCCCGTGGGACAGGGGGCTCCCCGAGCTCCTACAATGAGCAGTTCTTC. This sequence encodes CASSSRGTGGSPSSYNEQFF.

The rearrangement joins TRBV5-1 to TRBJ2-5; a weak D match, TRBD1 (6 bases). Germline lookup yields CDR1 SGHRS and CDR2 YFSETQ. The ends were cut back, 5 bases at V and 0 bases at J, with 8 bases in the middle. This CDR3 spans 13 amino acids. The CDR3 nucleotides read TGCGCCAGCAGTCGACAGGACCAAGAGACCCAGTACTTC. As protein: CASSRQDQETQYF.

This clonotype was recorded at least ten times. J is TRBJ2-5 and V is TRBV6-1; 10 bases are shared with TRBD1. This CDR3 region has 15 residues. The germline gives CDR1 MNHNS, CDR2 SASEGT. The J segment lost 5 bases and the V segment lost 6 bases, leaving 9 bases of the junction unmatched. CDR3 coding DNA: TGTGCCAGCAGGGGGGACAGGGGAAATAGGGAGACCCAGTACTTC. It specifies CASRGDRGNRETQYF.

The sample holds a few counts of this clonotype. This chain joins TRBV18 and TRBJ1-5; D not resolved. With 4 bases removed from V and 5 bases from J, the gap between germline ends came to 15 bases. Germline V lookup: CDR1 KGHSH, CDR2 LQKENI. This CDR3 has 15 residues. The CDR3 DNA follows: TGTGCCAGCTCACTCACTGCGGGAAGGTATCAGCCCCAGCATTTT. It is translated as CASSLTAGRYQPQHF.

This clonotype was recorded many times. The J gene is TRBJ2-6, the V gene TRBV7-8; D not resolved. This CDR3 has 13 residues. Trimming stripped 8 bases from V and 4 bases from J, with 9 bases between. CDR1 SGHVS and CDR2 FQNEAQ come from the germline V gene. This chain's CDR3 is CASSISGANVLTF. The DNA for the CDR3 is TGTGCCAGCTCGATTTCCGGGGCCAACGTCCTGACTTTC.

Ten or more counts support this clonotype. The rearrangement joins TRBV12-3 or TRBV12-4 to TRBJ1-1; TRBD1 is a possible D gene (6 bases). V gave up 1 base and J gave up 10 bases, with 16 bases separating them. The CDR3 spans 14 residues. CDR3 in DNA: TGTGCCAGCAGTTTAGTGGGGGCGGGGGGGGGAGCTTTCTTT. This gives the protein CASSLVGAGGGAFF.

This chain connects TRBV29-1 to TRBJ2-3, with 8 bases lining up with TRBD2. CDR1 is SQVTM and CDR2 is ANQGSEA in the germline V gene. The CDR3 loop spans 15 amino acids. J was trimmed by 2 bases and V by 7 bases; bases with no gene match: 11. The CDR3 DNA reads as TGCAGCGCCCGGGGGGGGCAGGTCCACACAGATACGCAGTATTTT. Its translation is CSARGGQVHTDTQYF.

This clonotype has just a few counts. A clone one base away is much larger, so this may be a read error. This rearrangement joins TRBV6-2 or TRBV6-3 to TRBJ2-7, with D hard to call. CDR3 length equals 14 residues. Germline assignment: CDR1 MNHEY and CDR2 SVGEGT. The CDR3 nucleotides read TGTGCCAGCAGTTACATAGGTTCCTCCTGCGAGCAGTACTTC. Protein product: CASSYIGSSCEQYF.

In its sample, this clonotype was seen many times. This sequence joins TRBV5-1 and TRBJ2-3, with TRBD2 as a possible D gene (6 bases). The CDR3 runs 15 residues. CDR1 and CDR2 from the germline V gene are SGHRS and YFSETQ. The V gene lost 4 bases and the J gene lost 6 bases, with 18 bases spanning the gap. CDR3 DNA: TGCGCCAGCAGCACAACTGGGGCGGGAACGGATACGCAGTATTTT. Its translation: CASSTTGAGTDTQYF.

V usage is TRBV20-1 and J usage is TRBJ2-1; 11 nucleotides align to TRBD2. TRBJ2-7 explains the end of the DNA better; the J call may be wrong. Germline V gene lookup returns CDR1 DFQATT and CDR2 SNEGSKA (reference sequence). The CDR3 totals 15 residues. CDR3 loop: CSARDRLAGYNEQYF. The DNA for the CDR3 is TGCAGTGCTAGAGACCGACTAGCGGGGTACAATGAGCAGTACTTC.

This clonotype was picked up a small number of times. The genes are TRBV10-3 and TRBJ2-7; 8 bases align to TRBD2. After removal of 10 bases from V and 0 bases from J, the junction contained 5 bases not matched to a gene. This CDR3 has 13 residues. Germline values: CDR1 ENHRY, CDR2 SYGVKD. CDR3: CATTAGDSYEQYF. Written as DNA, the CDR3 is TGTGCCACCACAGCGGGGGACTCCTACGAGCAGTACTTC.

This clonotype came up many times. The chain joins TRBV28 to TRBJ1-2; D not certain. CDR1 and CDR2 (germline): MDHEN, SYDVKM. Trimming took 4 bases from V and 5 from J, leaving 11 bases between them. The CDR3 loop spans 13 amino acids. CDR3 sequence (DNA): TGTGCCAGCAGTTCCGCTAACGATTATGGCTACACCTTC. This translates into CASSSANDYGYTF.

This chain's CDR3 is CASSLSLAVSSYNEQFF. Here the CDR3 DNA reads TGTGCCAGCAGCTTATCACTAGCGGTCAGCTCCTACAATGAGCAGTTCTTC. The chain recombines TRBV7-2 with TRBJ2-1; 8 bases are shared with TRBD2. This CDR3 contains 17 residues. The V segment lost 2 bases and the J segment 0 bases; nucleotides outside the gene matches: 6. Germline-derived CDR1 and CDR2 are SGHTA and FQGNSA.

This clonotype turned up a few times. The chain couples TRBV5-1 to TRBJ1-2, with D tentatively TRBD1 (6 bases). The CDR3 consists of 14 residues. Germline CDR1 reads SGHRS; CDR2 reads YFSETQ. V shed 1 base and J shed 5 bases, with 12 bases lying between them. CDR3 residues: CASSLTRTAYGYTF. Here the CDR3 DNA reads TGCGCCAGCAGCTTGACACGGACAGCTTATGGCTACACCTTC.